This is a list of T cell receptor beta chains from one sample in a study of control samples from healthy donors and cancer patients. Sequenced by immunoSEQ multiplex PCR; TCRdb stores in-frame clones only, minus some. The sample has 70,000 or so clones, under 90% seen once. Source material: blood. The receptors stem from a man between 45 and 60 years old in good health. CDR3s include the opening cysteine and the closing phenylalanine or tryptophan. Each record gives: clone size, V gene, J gene, D gene, CDR3 protein, CDR3 DNA. A D gene is named only where the DNA matches it firmly. Clone size is stated in some rows and not others, as once, few, many or a class when expanded.

size: .
V: TRBV9
J: TRBJ1-1
D: .
CDR3: CASSRQTGITEAFF
DNA: TGTGCCAGCAGCAGACAGACAGGTATCACTGAAGCTTTCTTT

size: many
V: TRBV25-1
J: TRBJ2-1
D: TRBD1
CDR3: CASSGNTGQSSYNEQFF
DNA: TGTGCCAGCAGTGGAAATACGGGACAGAGCTCCTACAATGAGCAGTTCTTC

size: .
V: TRBV7-9
J: TRBJ1-1
D: TRBD1
CDR3: CASSLGRTGLANTEAFF
DNA: TGTGCCAGCAGCTTAGGCCGGACAGGGCTGGCGAACACTGAAGCTTTCTTT

size: .
V: TRBV5-1
J: TRBJ2-2
D: TRBD1
CDR3: CASSSTGQGLSGELFF
DNA: TGCGCCAGCAGCTCAACTGGACAGGGTCTATCCGGGGAGCTGTTTTTT

size: .
V: TRBV18
J: TRBJ1-6
D: TRBD1
CDR3: CASSPTGDSPLHF
DNA: TGTGCCAGCTCACCCACAGGGGATTCACCCCTCCACTTT

size: .
V: TRBV4-2
J: TRBJ2-7
D: TRBD2
CDR3: CASSLRSDSGYSYEQYF
DNA: TGTGCCAGCAGCCTACGATCTGATAGCGGGTACTCCTACGAGCAGTACTTC

size: .
V: TRBV10-2
J: TRBJ1-2
D: TRBD1
CDR3: CASSETRPKDRGANYGYTF
DNA: TGCGCCAGCAGCGAAACACGTCCTAAGGACAGGGGGGCTAACTATGGCTACACCTTC

size: .
V: TRBV7-2
J: TRBJ1-2
D: .
CDR3: CASSSRQDNYGYTF
DNA: TGTGCCAGCAGCTCGCGACAGGATAACTATGGCTACACCTTC

size: once
V: TRBV5-1
J: TRBJ1-1
D: .
CDR3: CASTPPGGAGSTEAFF
DNA: TGCGCCAGCACCCCTCCGGGGGGCGCTGGGTCCACTGAAGCTTTCTTT

size: .
V: TRBV14
J: TRBJ2-5
D: TRBD1
CDR3: CASSLRDRVGETQYF
DNA: TGTGCCAGCAGCCTACGGGACAGGGTAGGAGAGACCCAGTACTTC

size: .
V: TRBV30
J: TRBJ1-2
D: .
CDR3: CAWFSGVAYTF
DNA: TGTGCCTGGTTTTCCGGGGTGGCCTACACCTTC

size: .
V: TRBV30
J: TRBJ1-3
D: .
CDR3: CAWERRISGNTIYF
DNA: TGTGCCTGGGAGAGGAGAATCTCTGGAAACACCATATATTTT

size: .
V: TRBV20-1
J: TRBJ2-7
D: TRBD2
CDR3: CSASEAGVSYEQYF
DNA: TGCAGTGCTAGTGAAGCGGGAGTATCCTACGAGCAGTACTTC

size: .
V: TRBV9
J: TRBJ2-5
D: TRBD1
CDR3: CASSALGAGGETQYF
DNA: TGTGCCAGCAGCGCGCTCGGGGCAGGGGGAGAGACCCAGTACTTC

size: .
V: TRBV7-6
J: TRBJ1-2
D: .
CDR3: CASSLGLGPYPYGYTF
DNA: TGTGCCAGCAGCTTAGGTCTCGGGCCTTACCCCTATGGCTACACCTTC

size: .
V: TRBV7-7
J: TRBJ1-5
D: TRBD1
CDR3: CASSLARTGGLYSNQPQHF
DNA: TGTGCCAGCAGCTTAGCGAGGACAGGGGGGCTATATAGCAATCAGCCCCAGCATTTT

size: .
V: TRBV15
J: TRBJ1-4
D: TRBD1
CDR3: CATSSRDRGYEKLFF
DNA: TGTGCCACCAGCAGCCGGGACAGGGGTTATGAAAAACTGTTTTTT

size: .
V: TRBV3-1/TRBV3-2
J: TRBJ2-7
D: .
CDR3: CASSPARTPYEQYF
DNA: TGTGCCAGCAGCCCAGCGAGGACTCCCTACGAGCAGTACTTC

size: few
V: TRBV30
J: TRBJ1-4
D: TRBD1
CDR3: CAWSGTVTGLSEKLFF
DNA: TGTGCCTGGAGTGGGACCGTGACAGGGTTAAGTGAAAAACTGTTTTTT

size: .
V: TRBV28
J: TRBJ2-2
D: .
CDR3: CASSFLSGGNTGELFF
DNA: TGTGCCAGCAGTTTCTTGAGTGGGGGGAACACCGGGGAGCTGTTTTTT

size: .
V: TRBV30
J: TRBJ1-1
D: .
CDR3: CAWGQGYTEAFF
DNA: TGTGCCTGGGGACAAGGGTACACTGAAGCTTTCTTT

size: .
V: TRBV5-6
J: TRBJ2-7
D: TRBD2
CDR3: CASSLEGTRSDNEQYF
DNA: TGTGCCAGCAGCTTGGAGGGGACTAGATCGGATAACGAGCAGTACTTC

size: .
V: TRBV11-3
J: TRBJ1-2
D: TRBD1
CDR3: CASSLGGQVYGYTF
DNA: TGTGCCAGCAGCTTAGGGGGACAGGTCTATGGCTACACCTTC

size: few
V: TRBV5-1
J: TRBJ2-1
D: TRBD2
CDR3: CASSLGTSGLRSSYNEQFF
DNA: TGCGCCAGCAGCTTGGGGACTAGCGGCCTCCGAAGCTCCTACAATGAGCAGTTCTTC

size: once
V: TRBV7-2
J: TRBJ2-7
D: .
CDR3: CASSLVGGANEQYF
DNA: TGTGCCAGCAGCTTAGTAGGGGGGGCGAACGAGCAGTACTTC

size: .
V: TRBV5-4
J: TRBJ1-2
D: TRBD1
CDR3: CASSLPRTGDYGYTF
DNA: TGTGCCAGCAGCCTCCCTAGGACAGGGGACTATGGCTACACCTTC

size: .
V: TRBV10-3
J: TRBJ1-2
D: .
CDR3: CAISRYQGYGYTF
DNA: TGTGCCATCAGCAGATACCAGGGTTATGGCTACACCTTC

size: few
V: TRBV29-1
J: TRBJ1-2
D: .
CDR3: CSVAAGIYGYTF
DNA: TGCAGCGTTGCAGCGGGGATCTATGGCTACACCTTC

size: .
V: TRBV30
J: TRBJ1-4
D: .
CDR3: CAWGGDGRKLFF
DNA: TGTGCCTGGGGTGGGGACGGGAGAAAACTGTTTTTT

size: many
V: TRBV5-6
J: TRBJ2-7
D: .
CDR3: CASSPLGISYEQYF
DNA: TGTGCCAGCAGCCCCTTGGGTATCTCCTACGAGCAGTACTTC

size: .
V: TRBV29-1
J: TRBJ1-6
D: .
CDR3: CSAKPRRGDNSPLHF
DNA: TGCAGCGCCAAACCGCGCAGGGGTGACAATTCACCCCTCCACTTT

size: many
V: TRBV5-1
J: TRBJ2-7
D: .
CDR3: CASSLARGGRSYEQYF
DNA: TGCGCCAGCAGCTTGGCTCGCGGGGGCCGGAGTTACGAGCAGTACTTC

size: once
V: TRBV3-1/TRBV3-2
J: TRBJ2-5
D: .
CDR3: CASSQVRGETQYF
DNA: TGTGCCAGCAGCCAAGTAAGGGGGGAGACCCAGTACTTC

size: .
V: TRBV5-5
J: TRBJ1-3
D: .
CDR3: CASSRESGRLSGNTIYF
DNA: TGTGCCAGCAGCAGGGAAAGTGGGCGCCTCTCTGGAAACACCATATATTTT

size: .
V: TRBV19
J: TRBJ1-2
D: TRBD1
CDR3: CASLGQGYGYTF
DNA: TGTGCCAGCCTGGGACAGGGTTATGGCTACACCTTC

size: .
V: TRBV9
J: TRBJ2-2
D: TRBD2
CDR3: CASSPLAESYTGELFF
DNA: TGTGCCAGCAGCCCCCTAGCGGAATCATACACCGGGGAGCTGTTTTTT

size: few
V: TRBV5-1
J: TRBJ1-6
D: TRBD1
CDR3: CASSRISASGTGREITLHF
DNA: TGCGCCAGCAGTCGTATTTCAGCCTCCGGGACAGGGAGGGAAATCACCCTCCACTTT

size: .
V: TRBV5-6
J: TRBJ2-7
D: TRBD2
CDR3: CASSPPGLAYEQYF
DNA: TGTGCCAGCAGCCCGCCGGGACTAGCCTACGAGCAGTACTTC

size: .
V: TRBV5-1
J: TRBJ2-3
D: .
CDR3: CASSPSIGTTDTQYF
DNA: TGCGCCAGCAGCCCGTCGATCGGGACCACAGATACGCAGTATTTT

size: few
V: TRBV20-1
J: TRBJ1-2
D: .
CDR3: CSATQGIGYTF
DNA: TGCAGTGCTACCCAGGGGATTGGCTACACCTTC

size: .
V: TRBV10-3
J: TRBJ1-3
D: .
CDR3: CAVGGVSGNTIYF
DNA: TGTGCCGTGGGCGGAGTCTCTGGAAACACCATATATTTT

size: .
V: TRBV7-6
J: TRBJ1-6
D: .
CDR3: CASSLLESGGSPLHF
DNA: TGTGCCAGCAGCTTACTAGAATCCGGCGGTTCACCCCTCCACTTT

size: .
V: TRBV4-3
J: TRBJ2-1
D: .
CDR3: CASSQEGAVGEQFF
DNA: TGCGCCAGCAGCCAAGAGGGGGCCGTTGGTGAGCAGTTCTTC

size: few
V: TRBV27
J: TRBJ1-2
D: .
CDR3: CASSTLVGNYGYTF
DNA: TGTGCCAGCAGTACTCTCGTAGGGAACTATGGCTACACCTTC

size: .
V: TRBV6-2/TRBV6-3
J: TRBJ1-3
D: .
CDR3: CASSPTRAGTGNTIYF
DNA: TGTGCCAGCAGCCCGACCCGGGCAGGCACAGGAAACACCATATATTTT

size: .
V: TRBV7-2
J: TRBJ1-5
D: TRBD1
CDR3: CASSLEHGTGVGNNQPQHF
DNA: TGTGCCAGCAGCTTAGAACACGGGACAGGGGTGGGAAACAATCAGCCCCAGCATTTT

size: .
V: TRBV4-2
J: TRBJ2-3
D: .
CDR3: CASSQVSGAGADTQYF
DNA: TGTGCCAGCAGCCAAGTTTCGGGGGCAGGGGCAGATACGCAGTATTTT

size: medium-sized
V: TRBV29-1
J: TRBJ2-7
D: .
CDR3: CSASGGTGPLYEQYF
DNA: TGCAGCGCTTCGGGTGGGACCGGGCCTCTCTACGAGCAGTACTTC

size: .
V: TRBV6-6
J: TRBJ2-3
D: .
CDR3: CASSSVGNTDTQYF
DNA: TGTGCCAGCAGTTCAGTGGGGAACACAGATACGCAGTATTTT

size: .
V: TRBV6-2/TRBV6-3
J: TRBJ1-2
D: .
CDR3: CASSYDLRGNYGYTF
DNA: TGTGCCAGCAGTTACGACCTTAGAGGGAACTATGGCTACACCTTC